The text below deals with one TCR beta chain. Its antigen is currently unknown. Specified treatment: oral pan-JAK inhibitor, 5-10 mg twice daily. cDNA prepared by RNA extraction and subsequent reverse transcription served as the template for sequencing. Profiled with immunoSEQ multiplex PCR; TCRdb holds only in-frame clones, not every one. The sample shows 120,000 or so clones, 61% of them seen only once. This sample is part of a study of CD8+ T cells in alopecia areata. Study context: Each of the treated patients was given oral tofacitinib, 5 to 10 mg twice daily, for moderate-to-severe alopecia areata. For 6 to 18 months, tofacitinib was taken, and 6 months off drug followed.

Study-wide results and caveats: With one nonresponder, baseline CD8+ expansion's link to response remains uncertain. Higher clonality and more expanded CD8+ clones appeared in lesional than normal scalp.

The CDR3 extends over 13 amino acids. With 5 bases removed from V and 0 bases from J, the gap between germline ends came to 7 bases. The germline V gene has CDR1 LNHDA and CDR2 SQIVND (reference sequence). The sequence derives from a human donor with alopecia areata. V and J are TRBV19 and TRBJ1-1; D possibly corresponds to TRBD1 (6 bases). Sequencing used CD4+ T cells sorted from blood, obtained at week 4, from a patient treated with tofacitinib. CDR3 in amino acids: CASSGQMNTEAFF. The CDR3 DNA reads TGTGCCAGTAGTGGACAGATGAACACTGAAGCTTTCTTT.